Following are 18 T cell receptor beta chains from one sample sequenced in a study of blood T cell repertoires in COVID-19. The repertoire was sequenced with immunoSEQ multiplex PCR; TCRdb's copy has only in-frame clones and lacks some. The repertoire includes around 270,000 clones, 88% of them detected once, and roughly 4% sits in the top ten. Sequences were obtained from peripheral blood. These receptors all come from a man in his 60s who had recovered from COVID-19.

J is TRBJ2-1 and V is TRBV7-9, with D uncertain. The CDR3 has 14 amino acids. Trimming left V 5 bases short and J 3 bases short, with 11 bases between. CDR1 and CDR2 (germline): SEHNR, FQNEAQ (reference sequence). CDR3 bases: TGTGCCAGCAGCGTCTCTCCGAGCTACAATGAGCAGTTCTTC. This encodes CASSVSPSYNEQFF.

CDR3 DNA: TGTGCCAGCAGCTTAGACAGGGCGCGGTATTCACCCCTCCACTTT. As protein: CASSLDRARYSPLHF. V and J are TRBV13 and TRBJ1-6, with a tentative D call TRBD1 (6 bases). V lost 1 base and J lost 8, with 12 bases in between. The CDR3 spans 15 residues. CDR1 and CDR2 (germline): PRHDT, FYEKMQ (reference sequence). The whole variable domain, filled in from reference TRBV13 and TRBJ1-6, reads AAGVIQSPRHLIKEKRETATLKCYPIPRHDTVYWYQQGPGQDPQFLISFYEKMQSDKGSIPDRFSAQQFSDYHSELNMSSLELGDSALYFCASSLDRARYSPLHFGNGTRLTVT.

The rearrangement joins TRBV6-1 to TRBJ2-5, with D perhaps matching TRBD2 (5 bases). V lost 3 bases and J 7 bases, leaving 21 bases between the germline ends. This CDR3 region has 16 residues. Germline V gene sequence: CDR1 MNHNS, CDR2 SASEGT. The CDR3 is CASSDPTGSFGVTQYF. CDR3 coding DNA: TGTGCCAGCAGTGACCCCACGGGATCCTTTGGGGTGACCCAGTACTTC.

CDR3 in amino acids: CASSMEGVTYEQYF. CDR3 sequence (DNA): TGTGCCAGCAGTATGGAGGGCGTCACCTACGAGCAGTACTTC. The chain combines TRBV25-1 with TRBJ2-7, with D perhaps TRBD2 (6 bases). The CDR3 sequence is 14 residues long. The ends were cut back, 5 bases at V and 2 bases at J, with 13 bases in the middle. In germline, CDR1 is MGHDK, CDR2 SYGVNS.

The chain combines TRBV6-6 with TRBJ2-2, with a possible D match to TRBD1 (5 bases). The ends were cut back, 1 base at V and 6 bases at J, with 12 bases in the middle. The CDR3 is made up of 15 amino acids. Per germline, CDR1 MNHNY and CDR2 SVGAGI (reference sequence). CDR3 sequence (DNA): TGTGCCAGCAGTTACTTCCAGGGTCCCGCCGGGGAGCTGTTTTTT. Residues: CASSYFQGPAGELFF.

The chain has TRBV25-1 and TRBJ1-2; 7 bases fit TRBD1. CDR3 length equals 15 residues. V lost 2 bases and J lost 2; bases outside the gene matches: 5. Germline assignment: CDR1 MGHDK and CDR2 SYGVNS. The CDR3 DNA is TGTGCCAGCAGTGAAAGGGCAGGGGGGAACTATGGCTACACCTTC. This translates into CASSERAGGNYGYTF.

The chain links TRBV14 to TRBJ2-6; D is uncertain. Germline V gene lookup returns CDR1 SGHDN and CDR2 FVKESK. The germline V and J ends were trimmed by 6 bases and 1 base, with 4 bases remaining between them. The CDR3 contains 13 residues. In DNA form, the CDR3 reads TGTGCCAGCAGGAGTTCTGGGGCCAACGTCCTGACTTTC. Its protein is CASRSSGANVLTF.

The J gene is TRBJ2-3, the V gene TRBV6-5; TRBD2 might be the D (6 bases). The V end was cut by 2 bases, the J end by 0 bases, with 9 bases between. CDR1 is MNHEY and CDR2 is SVGAGI in the germline V gene. The CDR3 has 15 residues. The CDR3 nucleotides read TGTGCCAGCAGTTACGCGGCGGGAAGCACAGATACGCAGTATTTT. Its protein is CASSYAAGSTDTQYF.

This chain uses TRBV4-2 with TRBJ1-2; 7 bases map to TRBD1. The CDR3 runs 15 residues. Germline V lookup: CDR1 LGHNA, CDR2 YNFKEQ. The ends lost 4 bases at V and 8 bases at J; junction bases unmatched: 13. The CDR3: CASSRDQQGLVGYTF. In DNA form, the CDR3 reads TGTGCCAGCAGCCGGGACCAACAGGGGTTGGTAGGCTACACCTTC.

The chain carries TRBV9 and TRBJ1-6; D is undetermined. V was trimmed by 3 bases and J by 11 bases, leaving 15 bases between them. CDR3 size: 14 residues. Germline V gene sequence: CDR1 SGDLS, CDR2 YYNGEE. This chain's CDR3 is CASSARIGDTPLHF. CDR3 bases: TGTGCCAGCAGCGCGAGGATCGGGGATACACCCCTCCACTTT.

This CDR3 is CASSLGTTSGVETQYF. CDR3 in DNA: TGTGCCAGCAGCTTGGGGACGACTAGCGGGGTAGAGACCCAGTACTTC. The V and J genes are TRBV5-4 and TRBJ2-5; 11 nucleotides align to TRBD2. The CDR3 runs to 16 residues. J lost 4 bases, V lost 0 bases, and 5 bases had no gene match. Germline V lookup: CDR1 SGHNT, CDR2 YYREEE (reference sequence). Filled out from reference TRBV5-4 and TRBJ2-5, the complete variable domain reads ETGVTQSPTHLIKTRGQQVTLRCSSQSGHNTVSWYQQALGQGPQFIFQYYREEENGRGNFPPRFSGLQFPNYSSELNVNALELDDSALYLCASSLGTTSGVETQYFGPGTRLLVL.

On this clone itself: The same CDR3 is also encoded by other DNA sequences in this sample. V usage is TRBV24-1 and J usage is TRBJ2-3; 12 nucleotides line up with TRBD2. J was trimmed by 3 bases and V by 3 bases; bases with no gene match: 6. This CDR3 has 17 amino acids. CDR1 and CDR2 from the germline V gene are KGHDR and SFDVKD. This CDR3 is CATSDPKLAGGTDTQYF. CDR3 DNA: TGTGCCACCAGTGATCCTAAACTAGCGGGGGGAACAGATACGCAGTATTTT.

CDR3 coding DNA: TGTGCCAGCTCAAGCACAGGGGGCAATTCACCCCTCCACTTT. It specifies CASSSTGGNSPLHF. This chain joins TRBV18 and TRBJ1-6, with 9 bases lining up with TRBD1. V lost 5 bases to trimming and J lost 7 bases; unmatched junction nucleotides: 3. CDR1 and CDR2 (germline): KGHSH, LQKENI. The CDR3 runs to 14 residues.

The chain combines TRBV7-2 with TRBJ2-7; 10 nucleotides line up with TRBD2. The CDR3 extends over 16 amino acids. Looked up from germline, CDR1 is SGHTA and CDR2 is FQGNSA. V shed 2 bases, J shed 3 bases, and the junction held 7 bases outside the gene matches. CDR3 in DNA: TGTGCCAGCAGCTTATTACAGCGGGGGGGCCTCTACGAGCAGTACTTC. Translated: CASSLLQRGGLYEQYF.

The J gene is TRBJ1-1, the V gene TRBV7-9; D gene unclear. Germline values: CDR1 SEHNR, CDR2 FQNEAQ (reference sequence). There are 13 residues in the CDR3. V lost 8 bases and J 4 bases, leaving 14 bases between the germline ends. CDR3 nucleotides: TGTGCCAGCGGCAAGGAGCACGCCACTGAAGCTTTCTTT. Translation gives CASGKEHATEAFF.

The V and J genes are TRBV6-6 and TRBJ1-3, with D perhaps matching TRBD1 (6 bases). Germline assignment: CDR1 MNHNY and CDR2 SVGAGI (reference sequence). CDR3 size: 17 residues. V gave up 6 bases and J gave up 3 bases, with 21 bases separating them. CDR3 DNA: TGTGCCAGCAGCCGAATTTACCCACCAGGGGTTGGAAACACCATATATTTT. Its translation is CASSRIYPPGVGNTIYF.

V usage is TRBV6-6 and J usage is TRBJ1-6; D is ambiguous. The CDR3 runs to 18 residues. The germline V gene has CDR1 MNHNY and CDR2 SVGAGI (reference sequence). With 5 bases removed from V and 0 bases from J, the gap between germline ends came to 17 bases. The CDR3 region is CASSPQTGRSSYNSPLHF. CDR3 sequence (DNA): TGTGCCAGCAGTCCCCAGACGGGAAGGAGCTCCTATAATTCACCCCTCCACTTT.

This clone was counted once. The J gene is TRBJ2-6, the V gene TRBV5-5, with D perhaps TRBD2 (6 bases). The CDR3 sequence is 16 residues long. Germline V lookup: CDR1 SGHKS, CDR2 YYEKEE (reference sequence). Trimming removed 6 bases at V and 0 bases at J, with 13 bases between. The CDR3 reads CASNAWGDSGANVLTF. The CDR3 DNA sequence: TGTGCCAGCAACGCGTGGGGGGACTCTGGGGCCAACGTCCTGACTTTC.